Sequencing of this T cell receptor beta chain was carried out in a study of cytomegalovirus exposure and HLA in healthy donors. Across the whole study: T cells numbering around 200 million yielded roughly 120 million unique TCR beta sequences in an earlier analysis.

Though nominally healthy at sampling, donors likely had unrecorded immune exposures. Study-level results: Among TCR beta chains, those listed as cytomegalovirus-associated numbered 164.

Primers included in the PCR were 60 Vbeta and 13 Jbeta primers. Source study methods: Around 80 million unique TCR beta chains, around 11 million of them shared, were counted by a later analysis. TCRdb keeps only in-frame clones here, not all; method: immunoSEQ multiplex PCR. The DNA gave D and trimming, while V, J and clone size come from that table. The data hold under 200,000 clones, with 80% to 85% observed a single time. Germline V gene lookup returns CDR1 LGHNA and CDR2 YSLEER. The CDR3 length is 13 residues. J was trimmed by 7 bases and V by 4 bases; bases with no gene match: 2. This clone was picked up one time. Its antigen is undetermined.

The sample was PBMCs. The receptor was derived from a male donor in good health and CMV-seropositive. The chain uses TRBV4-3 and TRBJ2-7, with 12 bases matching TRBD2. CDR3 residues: CASSPGLAGEQYF. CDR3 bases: TGCGCCAGCAGCCCGGGACTAGCGGGTGAGCAGTACTTC.